This entry lists 2 T cell receptor beta chains sequenced from one sample in a study of shared clonotypes between healthy human individuals. Generated by immunoSEQ multiplex PCR, the TCRdb table keeps only in-frame clones and is missing some. Of about 1.4 million clones in the sample, 95% to 97% are singletons; the top ten hold about 1.2%. The material sequenced was naive CD4+ T cells sorted from blood. The subset here: CD45RA+ positively selected. Receptor source: a young man in good health.

The chain carries TRBV7-8 and TRBJ2-7; 11 nucleotides line up with TRBD2. The CDR3 sequence is 17 residues long. The germline V gene has CDR1 SGHVS and CDR2 FQNEAQ. The V and J ends lost 2 bases and 4 bases, in that order; junction bases with no gene match: 10. This CDR3 is CASSLTSGSPLSYEQYF. CDR3 DNA: TGTGCCAGCAGCTTAACTAGCGGGAGCCCCCTCTCATACGAGCAGTACTTC.

The CDR3 sequence: CASSPPIVSQIGTDTQYF. CDR3 nucleotides: TGCGCCAGCAGCCCGCCCATCGTCAGTCAGATTGGTACAGATACGCAGTATTTT. The chain combines TRBV5-1 with TRBJ2-3; D uncertain. CDR3 length equals 18 residues. CDR1 is SGHRS and CDR2 is YFSETQ in the germline V gene. V was shortened by 4 bases and J by 3 bases, with 24 bases between the two germline ends.